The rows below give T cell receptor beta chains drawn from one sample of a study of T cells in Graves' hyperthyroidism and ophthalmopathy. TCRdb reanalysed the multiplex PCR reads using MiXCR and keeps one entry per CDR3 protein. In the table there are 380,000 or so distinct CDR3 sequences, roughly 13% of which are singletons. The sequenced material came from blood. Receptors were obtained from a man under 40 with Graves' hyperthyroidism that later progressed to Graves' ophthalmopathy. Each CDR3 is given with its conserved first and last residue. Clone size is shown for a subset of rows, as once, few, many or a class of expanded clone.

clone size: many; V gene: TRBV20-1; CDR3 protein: CSARGLAGGPYNEQFF
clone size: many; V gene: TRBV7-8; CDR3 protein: CASGKGHDTAFF
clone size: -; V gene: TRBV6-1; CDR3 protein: CASGKLTGELFF
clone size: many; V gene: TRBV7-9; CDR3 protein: CASSLSWQTDQPQHF
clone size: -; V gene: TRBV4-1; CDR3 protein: CASSQVGAGANVLTF
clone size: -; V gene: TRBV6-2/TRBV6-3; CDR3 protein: CASSYSTGTQETQYF
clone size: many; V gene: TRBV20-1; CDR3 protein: CSKSLLDTQYF
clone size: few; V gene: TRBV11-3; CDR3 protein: CASSFTTSGGNANTGELFF
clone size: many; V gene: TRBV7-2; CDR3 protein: CASSRGGLGETQYF
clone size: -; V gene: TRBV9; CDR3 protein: CASSAGRRSEAFF
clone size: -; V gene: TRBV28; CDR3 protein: CASSLVTGMWQPQHF
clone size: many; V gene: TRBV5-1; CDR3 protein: CASSLLTGGGEKLFF
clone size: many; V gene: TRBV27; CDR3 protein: CASSRDRRTDTQYF
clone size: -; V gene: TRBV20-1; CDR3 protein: CSDGRRGGPYEQYF
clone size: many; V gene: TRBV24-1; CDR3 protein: CATSPRGASGYTF
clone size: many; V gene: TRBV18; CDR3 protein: CASSPGGQGNQPQHF
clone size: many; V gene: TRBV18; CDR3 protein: CASSPGTANSPLHF
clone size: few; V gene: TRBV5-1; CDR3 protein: CASSAEGGSEAFF
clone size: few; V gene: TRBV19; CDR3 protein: CASSSGLAGQFF
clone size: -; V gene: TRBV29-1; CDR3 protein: CSVEQGVGYEQYF
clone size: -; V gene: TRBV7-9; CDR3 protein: CASSQGTAYSSYEQYF
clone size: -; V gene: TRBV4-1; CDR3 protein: CASSHASGTTSYEQYF
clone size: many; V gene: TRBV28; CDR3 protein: CASSIIDGRSYNEQFF
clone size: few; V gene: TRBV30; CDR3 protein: CAWSVLGDSPLHF
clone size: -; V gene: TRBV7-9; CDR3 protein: CASSPPGSSYGYTF
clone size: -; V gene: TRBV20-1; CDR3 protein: CSASPDHLGPLYNSPLHF
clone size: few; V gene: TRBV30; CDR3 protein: CASSPLRQGASNQPQHF
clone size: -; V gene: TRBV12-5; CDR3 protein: CASGSGQDNEKLFF
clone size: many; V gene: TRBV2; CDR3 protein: CARHTDGLNEQFF
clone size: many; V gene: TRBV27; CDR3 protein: CASTETGVGGPSYNEQFF
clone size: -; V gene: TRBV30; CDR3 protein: CAWSVLWDRGSPLHF
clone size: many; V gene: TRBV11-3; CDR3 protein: CASSFRTASYEQYF
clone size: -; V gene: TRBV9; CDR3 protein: CASSVLGTGVYEQYF
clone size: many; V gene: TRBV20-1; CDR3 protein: CSAATGDAYEQYF
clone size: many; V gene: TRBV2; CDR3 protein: CASRETAWLNTEAFF
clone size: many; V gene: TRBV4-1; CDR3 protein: CASSYGTGGGYEQYF
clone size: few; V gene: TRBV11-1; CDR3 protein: CASRPGVINTIYF
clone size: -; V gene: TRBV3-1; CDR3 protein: CASTKRGTGELFF
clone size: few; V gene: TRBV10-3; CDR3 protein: CAIKVIENTEAFF
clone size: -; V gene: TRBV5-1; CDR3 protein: CASSLGTGFGNQPQHF
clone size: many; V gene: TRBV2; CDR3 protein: CASTLGQGASGNTIYF
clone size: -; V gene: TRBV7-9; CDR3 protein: CASSLAVGTVYGYTF
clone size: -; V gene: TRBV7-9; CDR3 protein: CASSLRGRANTEAFF
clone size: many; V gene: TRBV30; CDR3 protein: CAWSTPAETQYF
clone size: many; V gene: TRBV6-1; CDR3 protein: CASSLNSNTEAFF
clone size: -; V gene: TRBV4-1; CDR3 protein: CASSRTVLGYEQYF
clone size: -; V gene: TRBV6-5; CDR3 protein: CASSYEGSQAFF
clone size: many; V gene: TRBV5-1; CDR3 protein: CASSPGGARTEAFF
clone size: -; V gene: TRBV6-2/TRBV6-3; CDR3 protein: CASSYVQGSYEQYF
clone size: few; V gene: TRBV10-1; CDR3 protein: CASSESSSGGAKDTQYF
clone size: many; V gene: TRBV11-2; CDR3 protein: CASSLSGTSEAFF
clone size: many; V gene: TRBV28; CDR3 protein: CASSWTGLTEAFF
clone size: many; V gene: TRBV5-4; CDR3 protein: CASSLWGLGTEAFF
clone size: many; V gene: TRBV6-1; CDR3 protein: CASSEYGTGPGTQYF
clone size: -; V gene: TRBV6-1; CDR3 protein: CASGGTGSTEAFF
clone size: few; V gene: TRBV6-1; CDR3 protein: CASRKGAYYNEQFF
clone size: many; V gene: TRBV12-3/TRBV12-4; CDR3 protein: CAQGGAGELFF